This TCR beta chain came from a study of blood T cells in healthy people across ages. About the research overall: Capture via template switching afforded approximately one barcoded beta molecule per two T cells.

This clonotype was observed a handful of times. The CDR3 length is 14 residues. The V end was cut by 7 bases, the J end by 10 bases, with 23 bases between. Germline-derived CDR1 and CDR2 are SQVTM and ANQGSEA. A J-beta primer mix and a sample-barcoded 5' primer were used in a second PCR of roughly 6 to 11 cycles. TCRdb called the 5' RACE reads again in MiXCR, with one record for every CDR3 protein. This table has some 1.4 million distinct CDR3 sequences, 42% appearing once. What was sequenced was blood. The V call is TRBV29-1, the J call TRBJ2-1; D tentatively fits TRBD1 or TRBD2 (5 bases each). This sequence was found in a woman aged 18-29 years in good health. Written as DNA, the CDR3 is TGCAGCGCCCTAGGGGACCGTGGCGTTTACGAGCAGTTCTTC. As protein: CSALGDRGVYEQFF.